This T cell receptor (beta chain) was retrieved from a study of identifying expanded T cells in peripheral blood. Whole-study results and caveats: Clone count variance between roughly 2-week samples rose with total template count. Technical replicates showed about 1.2 changed clones; approximately 2 weeks about 16.4; four weeks 19.

Repertoires were generated with immunoSEQ multiplex PCR, while TCRdb's copy carries only in-frame clones and drops some. The sample lists 60,000 to 70,000 clones; roughly four fifths were seen once. During the collection period, no donor immune events like infections were recorded. This clone was observed a handful of times. Its antigen is unidentified. The CDR3 consists of 14 residues. Germline CDR1 reads SNHLY; CDR2 reads FYNNEI. Trimming left V 6 bases short and J 7 bases short, with 13 bases between. The chain couples TRBV2 to TRBJ1-6; tentatively, D is TRBD1 (5 bases). The receptor was isolated from a person aged 18 to 70 in good health. Sequencing was done on a sample of blood. The CDR3 loop is CASSRTRNNSPLHF. The CDR3 region has the DNA TGTGCCAGCAGCAGGACAAGGAACAATTCACCCCTCCACTTT.